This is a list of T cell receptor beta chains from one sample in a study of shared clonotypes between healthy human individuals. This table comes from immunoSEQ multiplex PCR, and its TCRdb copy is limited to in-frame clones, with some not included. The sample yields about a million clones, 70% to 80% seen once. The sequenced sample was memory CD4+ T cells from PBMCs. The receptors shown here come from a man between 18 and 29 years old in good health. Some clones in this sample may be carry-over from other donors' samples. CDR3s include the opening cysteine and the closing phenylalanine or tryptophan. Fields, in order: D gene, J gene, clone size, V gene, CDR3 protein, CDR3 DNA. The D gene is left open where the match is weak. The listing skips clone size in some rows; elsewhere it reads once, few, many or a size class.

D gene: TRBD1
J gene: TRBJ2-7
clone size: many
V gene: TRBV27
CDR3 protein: CASSLRRQGFEQYF
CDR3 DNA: TGTGCCAGCAGTTTAAGGAGACAGGGATTCGAGCAGTACTTC

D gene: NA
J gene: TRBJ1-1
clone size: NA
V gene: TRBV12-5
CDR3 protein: CASGLVSGAQTEAFF
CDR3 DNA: TGTGCTAGTGGTTTGGTCTCGGGGGCCCAAACTGAAGCTTTCTTT

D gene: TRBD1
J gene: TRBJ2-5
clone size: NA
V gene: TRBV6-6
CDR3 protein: CASSYVTGEETQYF
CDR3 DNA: TGTGCCAGCAGTTACGTCACAGGGGAAGAGACCCAGTACTTC

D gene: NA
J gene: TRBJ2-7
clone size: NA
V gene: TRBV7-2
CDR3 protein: CASSRTFPPYEQYF
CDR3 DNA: TGTGCCAGCAGCCGAACGTTCCCGCCCTACGAGCAGTACTTC

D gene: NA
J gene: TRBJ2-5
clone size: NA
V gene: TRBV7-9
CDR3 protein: CASTLGFTGETQYF
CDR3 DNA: TGTGCCAGCACCCTGGGTTTCACGGGGGAGACCCAGTACTTC

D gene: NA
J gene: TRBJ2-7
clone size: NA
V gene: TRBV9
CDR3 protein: CASSPGTASYEQYF
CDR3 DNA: TGTGCCAGCAGCCCCGGGACGGCTTCCTACGAGCAGTACTTC

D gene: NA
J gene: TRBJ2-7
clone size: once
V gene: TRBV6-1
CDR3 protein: CASAGNYEQYF
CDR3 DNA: TGTGCCAGCGCGGGGAACTACGAGCAGTACTTC

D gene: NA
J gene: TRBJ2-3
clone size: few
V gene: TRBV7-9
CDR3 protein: CASSPRAYTDTQYF
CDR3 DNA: TGTGCCAGCAGCCCAAGAGCGTACACAGATACGCAGTATTTT

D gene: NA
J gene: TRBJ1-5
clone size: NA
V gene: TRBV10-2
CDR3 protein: CASSSGSPSYRQPQHF
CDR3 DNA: TGCGCCAGCAGCTCCGGGAGTCCCTCCTATAGGCAGCCCCAGCATTTT

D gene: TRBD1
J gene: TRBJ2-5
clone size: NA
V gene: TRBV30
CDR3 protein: CAWTRDSSETQYF
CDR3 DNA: TGTGCCTGGACCAGGGACAGCTCTGAGACCCAGTACTTC

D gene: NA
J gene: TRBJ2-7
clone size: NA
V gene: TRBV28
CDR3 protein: CASHDSYEQYF
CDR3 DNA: TGTGCCAGCCATGACAGTTACGAGCAGTACTTC

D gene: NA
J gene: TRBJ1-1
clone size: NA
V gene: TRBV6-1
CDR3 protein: CASSERRGGLTNTEAFF
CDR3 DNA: TGTGCCAGCAGTGAAAGGAGGGGAGGGTTGACGAACACTGAAGCTTTCTTT

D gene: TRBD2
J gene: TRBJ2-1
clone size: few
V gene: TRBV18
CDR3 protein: CASSPAAGGSYNEQFF
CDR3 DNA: TGTGCCAGCTCACCAGCAGCGGGAGGATCCTACAATGAGCAGTTCTTC

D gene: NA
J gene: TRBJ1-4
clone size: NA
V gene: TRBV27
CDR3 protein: CASSLSGGMLEKLFF
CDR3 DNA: TGTGCCAGCAGTTTATCGGGGGGGATGTTGGAAAAACTGTTTTTT

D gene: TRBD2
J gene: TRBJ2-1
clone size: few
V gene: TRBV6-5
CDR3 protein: CASSPVGGRMYEQFF
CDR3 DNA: TGTGCCAGCAGTCCCGTGGGCGGGAGGATGTATGAGCAGTTCTTC

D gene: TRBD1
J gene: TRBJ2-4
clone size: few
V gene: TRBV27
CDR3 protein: CASSLSTGGYGIQYF
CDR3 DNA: TGTGCCAGCAGTTTATCGACAGGGGGCTACGGCATTCAGTACTTC

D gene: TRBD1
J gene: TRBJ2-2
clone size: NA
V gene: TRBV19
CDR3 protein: CAGRDRGNGELFF
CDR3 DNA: TGTGCCGGCCGGGACAGGGGTAACGGGGAGCTGTTTTTT

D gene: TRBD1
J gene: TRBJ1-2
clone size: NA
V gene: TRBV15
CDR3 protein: CATSRANLGQGSGYTF
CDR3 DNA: TGTGCCACCAGCAGAGCGAACCTGGGACAGGGTTCTGGCTACACCTTC

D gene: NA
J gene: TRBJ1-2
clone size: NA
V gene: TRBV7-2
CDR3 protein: CASSLALYTTNYGYTF
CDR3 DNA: TGTGCCAGCAGCTTAGCGCTCTACACTACTAACTATGGCTACACCTTC

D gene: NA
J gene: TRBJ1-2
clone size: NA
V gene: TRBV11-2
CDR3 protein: CASSLVSRRITYGYTF
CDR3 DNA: TGTGCCAGCAGCTTAGTTTCCAGGAGGATTACCTATGGCTACACCTTC

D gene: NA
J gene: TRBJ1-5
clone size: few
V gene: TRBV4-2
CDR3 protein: CASSQGGQSNQPQHF
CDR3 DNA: TGTGCCAGCAGCCAAGGAGGGCAGAGCAATCAGCCCCAGCATTTT

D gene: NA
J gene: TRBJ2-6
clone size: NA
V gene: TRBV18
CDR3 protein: CASSPFGSGANVLTF
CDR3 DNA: TGTGCCAGCTCACCATTCGGCTCTGGGGCCAACGTCCTGACTTTC

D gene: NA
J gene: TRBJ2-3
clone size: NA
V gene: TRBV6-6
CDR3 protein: CASSYSRGASTDTQYF
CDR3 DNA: TGTGCCAGCAGTTACTCGAGGGGAGCCTCGACAGATACGCAGTATTTT